The rows below give T cell receptor beta chains drawn from one sample of a study of blood T cell repertoires in COVID-19. Profiling relied on immunoSEQ multiplex PCR, and the TCRdb table lists in-frame clones only, not all of them. The top ten clones hold 8.5% to 14% of a sample with about 290,000 clones, roughly 91% of them seen once. Sequenced material: peripheral blood. The receptors here all came from a woman in her 30s with COVID-19, enrolled during active disease. CDR3s include the opening cysteine and the closing phenylalanine or tryptophan. A D gene is named only where the DNA matches it firmly. Size tells how often a clone was seen (once, few, many) or the class of an expanded clone, and some rows leave it out.

NA	TRBJ1-5	TRBV7-2	NA	TGTGCCAGCAGCTTAATTGGGGGGGAGAATCAGCCCCAGCATTTT	CASSLIGGENQPQHF
NA	TRBJ1-6	TRBV28	NA	TGTGCCAGCAGTTACCAAGACAGATTATATTCACCCCTCCACTTT	CASSYQDRLYSPLHF
NA	TRBJ1-5	TRBV6-5	NA	TGTGCCAGCAGTTATGGGGGGGGTAGCAATCAGCCCCAGCATTTT	CASSYGGGSNQPQHF
NA	TRBJ1-1	TRBV21-1	NA	TGTGCCAGAAGGGGTTTGTGGGACACTGAAGCTTTCTTT	CARRGLWDTEAFF
NA	TRBJ1-4	TRBV7-2	NA	TGTGCCAGCAGCTCTGGACAACCGGGTGAAAAACTGTTTTTT	CASSSGQPGEKLFF
TRBD1	TRBJ1-6	TRBV19	NA	TGTGCCAGTAGTTCCGACAGGGGGCGCGCTTCACCCCTCCACTTT	CASSSDRGRASPLHF
TRBD1	TRBJ2-3	TRBV10-3	NA	TGTGCCATCAGAAAGACAGGGGTGAGCACAGATACGCAGTATTTT	CAIRKTGVSTDTQYF
NA	TRBJ1-4	TRBV7-2	NA	TGTGCCAGCAGCCCCTCAAGAAGGGGTAATGAAAAACTGTTTTTT	CASSPSRRGNEKLFF
NA	TRBJ1-2	TRBV6-5	NA	TGTGCCAGCAGGACAGCTACAAACTATGGCTACACCTTC	CASRTATNYGYTF
TRBD1	TRBJ2-7	TRBV28	NA	TGTGCCACCCTACAGCCAGGGGGTTCCTACGAGCAGTACTTC	CATLQPGGSYEQYF
NA	TRBJ1-6	TRBV6-1	NA	TGTGCCAGCAGTGAAGCGCGTACATCGGGTTCACCCCTCCACTTT	CASSEARTSGSPLHF
TRBD1	TRBJ1-1	TRBV11-2	NA	TGTGCCAGCAGCCTCCTGGGGGGACAGGTAACCCTTGAAGCTTTCTTT	CASSLLGGQVTLEAFF
NA	TRBJ2-5	TRBV4-1	NA	TGCGCCAGCAGCTACACTCCAGGTCAAGAGACCCAGTACTTC	CASSYTPGQETQYF
NA	TRBJ1-2	TRBV27	NA	TGTGCCAGCAGCTTCCAACCCAACAGGCCCGGCTATGGCTACACCTTC	CASSFQPNRPGYGYTF
NA	TRBJ2-2	TRBV5-1	NA	TGCGCCAGCAGCCTGGGCCCGCGGGGCACCGGGGAGCTGTTTTTT	CASSLGPRGTGELFF
NA	TRBJ1-4	TRBV11-3	NA	TGTGCCAGCAGCTCGTCACCCCGGTGGGAAAAACTGTTTTTT	CASSSSPRWEKLFF
NA	TRBJ1-2	TRBV6-5	NA	TGTGCCAGCACCCCAGGAGGCTATGGCTACACCTTC	CASTPGGYGYTF
NA	TRBJ1-2	TRBV7-2	NA	TGTGCCAGCAGCTTAGTTTCAAACAGCCCGGGAGGGGGCTACACCTTC	CASSLVSNSPGGGYTF
TRBD1	TRBJ1-2	TRBV19	NA	TGTGCCAGTGGAACAGGGGGACTCTATGGCTACACCTTC	CASGTGGLYGYTF
NA	TRBJ2-5	TRBV2	NA	TGTGCCAGCGGAGGGACAGAGCGAGAGACCCAGTACTTC	CASGGTERETQYF
NA	TRBJ1-5	TRBV18	NA	TGTGCCAGCTCACCACCGTCATCCGGCCGGGGCAATCAGCCCCAGCATTTT	CASSPPSSGRGNQPQHF
TRBD2	TRBJ2-1	TRBV11-2	NA	TGTGCCAGCAGCCTTAGCGGGAACTCCTACAATGAGCAGTTCTTC	CASSLSGNSYNEQFF
TRBD1	TRBJ1-2	TRBV5-6	NA	TGTGCCAGCACCCCAGGGGGCGCTTACTATGGCTACACCTTC	CASTPGGAYYGYTF
NA	TRBJ1-6	TRBV5-1	many	TGCGCCAGCAGGGAGGGATCCTACTCTAATTCACCCCTCCACTTT	CASREGSYSNSPLHF
TRBD1	TRBJ1-2	TRBV19	NA	TGTGCCAGTAGCACGGGACAGTCCTATGGCTACACCTTC	CASSTGQSYGYTF
NA	TRBJ1-5	TRBV6-5	NA	TGTGCCAGCATAGCATTCCGAGGTAAGAAGCCCCAGCATTTT	CASIAFRGKKPQHF
NA	TRBJ1-4	TRBV4-1	once	TGCGCCAGCAGCCAAGCCTTGGTAGCAGGACTTAATGAAAAACTGTTTTTT	CASSQALVAGLNEKLFF
NA	TRBJ2-2	TRBV5-1	NA	TGCGCCAGCAGCATCTCGGGGAACACCGGGGAGCTGTTTTTT	CASSISGNTGELFF
NA	TRBJ1-3	TRBV7-2	NA	TGTGCCAGCAGCTTTGTCGGGATACTTGCTGGAAACACCATATATTTT	CASSFVGILAGNTIYF
TRBD1	TRBJ1-2	TRBV30	NA	TGTGCCTGGAGTATGGGACAGGGGGCCGGTGGCTACACCTTC	CAWSMGQGAGGYTF
NA	TRBJ2-1	TRBV16	once	TGTGCCAGCAGCCAATCTGGCGGCGGTTACAATGAGCAGTTCTTC	CASSQSGGGYNEQFF
NA	TRBJ1-6	TRBV28	NA	TGTGCCAGCAAAACCGGGTCCCTGAATTCACCCCTCCACTTT	CASKTGSLNSPLHF
TRBD2	TRBJ2-7	TRBV6-2/TRBV6-3	NA	TGTGCCAGCAGCTTTCTGGGGACTAGCCTAGAGCAGTACTTC	CASSFLGTSLEQYF
NA	TRBJ1-2	TRBV19	NA	TGTGCCAGTACCCAGGGGCAAGGCTACACCTTC	CASTQGQGYTF
NA	TRBJ2-1	TRBV21-1	NA	TGTGCCAGCAGCAAAGCCCGGGGGGGCGGTTGGAATGAGCAGTTCTTC	CASSKARGGGWNEQFF
NA	TRBJ2-3	TRBV19	NA	TGTGCCAGTAGTATAGGGACTCGCACAGATACGCAGTATTTT	CASSIGTRTDTQYF
NA	TRBJ1-2	TRBV3-1/TRBV3-2	NA	TGTGCCAGCAGCCAAGATTCAGGGATGAGCTACACCTTC	CASSQDSGMSYTF
NA	TRBJ1-1	TRBV20-1	NA	TGCAGTGCTAGTCAGGGGCGCTCCACTGAAGCTTTCTTT	CSASQGRSTEAFF
TRBD1	TRBJ2-2	TRBV15	NA	TGTGCCACCAGCACCCTAACGGACAGGGCCGAGTACACCGGGGAGCTGTTTTTT	CATSTLTDRAEYTGELFF
TRBD1	TRBJ1-5	TRBV28	once	TGTGCCAGCAGTCCATCGACAGGGCCGGACAATCAGCCCCAGCATTTT	CASSPSTGPDNQPQHF
TRBD1	TRBJ1-6	TRBV18	NA	TGTGCCAGCTCTCCATCCCGGGACAGGGATTCACCCCTCCACTTT	CASSPSRDRDSPLHF
TRBD1	TRBJ2-2	TRBV18	once	TGTGCCAGCTCCCAAGGGACAGGAGCAAACACCGGGGAGCTGTTTTTT	CASSQGTGANTGELFF
NA	TRBJ2-2	TRBV3-1/TRBV3-2	NA	TGTGCCAGCAGCCAAGCTCCGTACACCGGGGAGCTGTTTTTT	CASSQAPYTGELFF
NA	TRBJ1-1	TRBV29-1	NA	TGCAGCGCACCGGACAAAAATGAAGCTTTCTTT	CSAPDKNEAFF
NA	TRBJ1-1	TRBV7-9	NA	TGTGCCAGCAGCGAATTCAGGGTAAAGAGCACTGAAGCTTTCTTT	CASSEFRVKSTEAFF
NA	TRBJ1-5	TRBV6-5	NA	TGTGCCAGCAGTACCCCCGGGGGATATCAGCCCCAGCATTTT	CASSTPGGYQPQHF
TRBD1	TRBJ2-2	TRBV2	once	TGTGCCAGCAGTGATCCTCGGGACAGGGCCCTCCCGACGGCCGGGGAGCTGTTTTTT	CASSDPRDRALPTAGELFF